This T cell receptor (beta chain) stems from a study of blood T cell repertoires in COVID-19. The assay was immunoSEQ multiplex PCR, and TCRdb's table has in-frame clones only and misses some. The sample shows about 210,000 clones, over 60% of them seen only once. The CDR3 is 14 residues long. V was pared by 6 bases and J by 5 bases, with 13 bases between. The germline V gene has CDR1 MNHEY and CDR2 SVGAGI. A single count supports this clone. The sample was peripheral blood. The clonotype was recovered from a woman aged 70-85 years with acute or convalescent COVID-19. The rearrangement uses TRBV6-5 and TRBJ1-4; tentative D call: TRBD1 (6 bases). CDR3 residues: CASRRDTSNEKLFF. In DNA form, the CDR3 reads TGTGCCAGCAGAAGGGACACTTCCAATGAAAAACTGTTTTTT.